The 32 T cell receptor beta chains presented below share a single source sample, sequenced in a study of blood T cell repertoires in COVID-19. Libraries were prepared by immunoSEQ multiplex PCR; TCRdb keeps only in-frame clonotypes and omits some of them. The table has 150,000 to 180,000 clones, about 85% seen once. Sequences were obtained from peripheral blood. Receptor source: a woman aged 55-70 years with COVID-19, enrolled during active disease.

The chain couples TRBV18 to TRBJ1-4; 8 positions agree with TRBD1. From germline, CDR1 is KGHSH and CDR2 LQKENI. Unmatched junction bases numbered 2, after V lost 0 bases and J lost 8 bases. The CDR3 consists of 14 residues. The CDR3 coding sequence is TGTGCCAGCTCACCACCAGGACAGGGAGAAAAACTGTTTTTT. It yields the protein CASSPPGQGEKLFF.

The chain carries TRBV18 and TRBJ1-1; no reliable D call. The germline CDR1 and CDR2 sequences are KGHSH and LQKENI. This CDR3 is 12 amino acids long. Trimming took off 3 bases at V and 8 bases at J, with 10 bases between the two ends. The CDR3 loop is CASSPPTKEAFF. For the CDR3, the DNA is TGTGCCAGCTCACCGCCGACTAAAGAAGCTTTCTTT.

The chain joins TRBV7-6 to TRBJ1-5, with D hard to call. V shed 2 bases and J shed 7 bases, with 6 bases lying between them. The CDR3 runs 12 residues. CDR1 SGHVS and CDR2 FNYEAQ come from the germline V gene. The CDR3 coding sequence is TGTGCCAGCAGCTTAACGGGACAGCCCCAGCATTTT. This codes for CASSLTGQPQHF.

This chain joins TRBV6-1 and TRBJ1-1, with TRBD1 as a possible D gene (6 bases). Germline CDR1 is MNHNS and CDR2 is SASEGT. This CDR3 contains 14 residues. Trimming stripped 3 bases from V and 1 base from J, with 9 bases between. The CDR3 region is CASSEGHTNTEAFF. The CDR3 DNA is TGTGCCAGCAGTGAGGGACACACGAACACTGAAGCTTTCTTT.

V is TRBV9 and J is TRBJ1-6, with 8 bases lining up with TRBD1. Trimming at V came to 2 bases and at J to 4 bases, leaving 2 bases not matched to a gene. CDR1 and CDR2 from the germline V gene are SGDLS and YYNGEE. The CDR3 length is 15 residues. The CDR3 sequence: CASSVRTGYNSPLHF. The CDR3 coding sequence is TGTGCCAGCAGCGTGAGGACAGGGTATAATTCACCCCTCCACTTT.

V usage is TRBV7-6 and J usage is TRBJ2-1, with D perhaps matching TRBD1 (7 bases). Trimming cost V 0 bases and J 7 bases, with 10 bases left between them. Germline lookup yields CDR1 SGHVS and CDR2 FNYEAQ. The CDR3 has 14 residues. CDR3 sequence reads: CASSLAPGGNEQFF. The DNA for the CDR3 is TGTGCCAGCAGCTTAGCACCAGGGGGGAATGAGCAGTTCTTC.

The rearrangement uses TRBV6-6 and TRBJ2-1; D is possibly TRBD2 (6 bases). V was pared by 7 bases and J by 6 bases, with 22 bases between. The CDR3 totals 16 residues. Germline V gene sequence: CDR1 MNHNY, CDR2 SVGAGI (reference sequence). This CDR3 is CASNNRGGALGNEQFF. The DNA for the CDR3 is TGTGCCAGCAATAATCGGGGCGGGGCCTTAGGCAATGAGCAGTTCTTC.

V and J are TRBV11-2 and TRBJ1-5; the match to TRBD1 covers 7 bases. This CDR3 comprises 15 residues. CDR1 SGHAT and CDR2 FQNNGV come from the germline V gene. V shed 5 bases, J shed 0 bases, and the junction held 4 bases outside the gene matches. The DNA of the CDR3 is TGTGCCAGCAGCCGGGACAGAGATAGCAATCAGCCCCAGCATTTT. Amino acids: CASSRDRDSNQPQHF.

This clone has more than one count but fewer than ten. The chain joins TRBV27 to TRBJ2-1, with 10 positions matching TRBD2. With 3 bases clipped from V and 6 bases from J, the junction kept 5 bases outside the gene matches. Germline values: CDR1 MNHEY, CDR2 SMNVEV (reference sequence). The CDR3 contains 15 residues. CDR3 region: CASSFGLAGANEQFF. The CDR3 DNA reads TGTGCCAGCAGTTTCGGGCTAGCGGGAGCCAATGAGCAGTTCTTC.

This clone was recorded only once. The rearrangement links TRBV11-2 to TRBJ2-3; TRBD2 matches 7 bases. J was trimmed by 2 bases and V by 1 base; bases with no gene match: 6. CDR3 length: 16 amino acids. Germline lookup yields CDR1 SGHAT and CDR2 FQNNGV. The CDR3 sequence is CASSLGVGGTTDTQYF. CDR3 sequence (DNA): TGTGCCAGCAGCTTAGGTGTGGGAGGGACCACAGATACGCAGTATTTT.

The chain has TRBV7-3 and TRBJ2-7; D possibly corresponds to TRBD2 (5 bases). Germline assignment: CDR1 SGHTA and CDR2 FQGTGA. Trimming cost V 1 base and J 2 bases, with 12 bases left between them. The CDR3 totals 15 residues. The CDR3, as DNA: TGTGCCAGCAGCTTAAATTGTAGCGTCCCCTACGAGCAGTACGTC. Amino acid sequence: CASSLNCSVPYEQYV.

This rearrangement joins TRBV29-1 to TRBJ1-2; possible D gene TRBD1, 5 bases. CDR1 and CDR2 from the germline V gene are SQVTM and ANQGSEA. The CDR3 has 13 amino acids. The ends were cut back, 8 bases at V and 0 bases at J, with 13 bases in the middle. The CDR3 DNA follows: TGCAGCACTGGGTGGGGCTCTAACTATGGCTACACCTTC. Translating gives CSTGWGSNYGYTF. The full variable domain, with the rest looked up from reference TRBV29-1 and TRBJ1-2, is SAVISQKPSRDICQRGTSLTIQCQVDSQVTMMFWYRQQPGQSLTLIATANQGSEATYESGFVIDKFPISRPNLTFSTLTVSNMSPEDSSIYLCSTGWGSNYGYTFGSGTRLTVV.

The V gene is TRBV27, the J gene TRBJ1-4; maybe TRBD1 (6 bases). Germline V gives CDR1 MNHEY, CDR2 SMNVEV (reference sequence). This CDR3 spans 13 amino acids. The germline V and J ends were trimmed by 6 bases and 7 bases, with 12 bases remaining between them. CDR3 sequence reads: CASSRDTGEKLFF. The DNA of the CDR3 is TGTGCCAGCAGCCGGGACACTGGTGAAAAACTGTTTTTT.

The sample holds a few counts of this clone. The CDR3 region is CASSQALGAPGELFF. The CDR3 DNA is TGCGCCAGCAGCCAAGCCCTCGGTGCGCCCGGGGAGCTGTTTTTT. The chain uses TRBV4-1 and TRBJ2-2; no clear D. Germline CDR1 and CDR2: MGHRA and YSYEKL. The CDR3 consists of 15 residues. V lost 1 base, J lost 6 bases, and 12 bases lay in between.

This chain links TRBV29-1 with TRBJ1-2, with 8 bases that match TRBD1. This CDR3 is 13 amino acids long. The germline V gene has CDR1 SQVTM and CDR2 ANQGSEA. The V and J ends lost 4 bases and 5 bases, in that order; junction bases with no gene match: 6. Here the CDR3 reads CSVGTGLSYGYTF. CDR3 DNA sequence: TGCAGCGTTGGGACAGGGCTTTCGTATGGCTACACCTTC.

The chain joins TRBV5-1 to TRBJ2-3; TRBD2 aligns across 8 bases. Germline V CDR1 and CDR2: SGHRS, YFSETQ. The ends lost 2 bases at V and 2 bases at J; junction bases unmatched: 1. The CDR3 contains 14 residues. The CDR3 sequence: CASSFSGTTDTQYF. In nucleotides, the CDR3 is TGCGCCAGCAGCTTTAGCGGGACCACAGATACGCAGTATTTT.

This sequence joins TRBV4-2 and TRBJ1-4; D is undetermined. Trimming shortened V by 3 bases and J by 0 bases, and 11 bases separated the two germline ends. Germline V gives CDR1 LGHNA, CDR2 YNFKEQ. The CDR3 consists of 16 residues. In DNA form, the CDR3 reads TGTGCCAGCAGCCAGGCGTCAGGTACAACTAATGAAAAACTGTTTTTT. This encodes CASSQASGTTNEKLFF.

The gene calls are TRBV7-9 and TRBJ1-1, with D possibly TRBD1 on 5 matching bases. The CDR3 length is 16 residues. V lost 7 bases, J lost 1 base, and 19 bases lay in between. Germline V gene sequence: CDR1 SEHNR, CDR2 FQNEAQ (reference sequence). This CDR3 reads CASNIGWDSRNTEAFF. The CDR3 DNA reads TGTGCCAGCAATATTGGTTGGGACTCTAGGAACACTGAAGCTTTCTTT.

This rearrangement joins TRBV28 to TRBJ2-6; the D gene is possibly TRBD2 (5 bases). With 6 bases removed from V and 4 bases from J, the gap between germline ends came to 10 bases. The CDR3 is 14 amino acids. Germline lookup yields CDR1 MDHEN and CDR2 SYDVKM. Here the CDR3 DNA reads TGTGCCAGCAGAAGGGAGCACGGGGCCAACGTCCTGACTTTC. This gives the protein CASRREHGANVLTF.

The rearrangement links TRBV5-4 to TRBJ2-3; TRBD2 matches at 8 bases. Germline CDR1 reads SGHNT; CDR2 reads YYREEE (reference sequence). This CDR3 contains 15 residues. After removal of 3 bases from V and 2 bases from J, the junction contained 5 bases not matched to a gene. DNA of the CDR3: TGTGCCAGCAGCTCTAGGACTAGCACCACAGATACGCAGTATTTT. As protein: CASSSRTSTTDTQYF.

V usage is TRBV18 and J usage is TRBJ2-6; TRBD1 is a possible D gene (5 bases). Trimming shortened V by 1 base and J by 1 base, and 11 bases separated the two germline ends. CDR3 length: 17 amino acids. Looked up from germline, CDR1 is KGHSH and CDR2 is LQKENI. CDR3 sequence reads: CASSPRNRISGANVLTF. DNA for the CDR3: TGTGCCAGCTCACCACGTAACAGGATTTCTGGGGCCAACGTCCTGACTTTC.

Here the CDR3 DNA reads TGTGCCAGCAGCTTGGACAGGGGGCTCACCGGGGAGCTGTTTTTT. This codes for CASSLDRGLTGELFF. The chain carries TRBV5-8 and TRBJ2-2; 9 bases are a match to TRBD1. CDR1 and CDR2 from the germline V gene are SGHTS and YDEGEE. The CDR3 is made up of 15 amino acids. J was trimmed by 4 bases and V by 0 bases; bases with no gene match: 1.

The chain has TRBV29-1 and TRBJ1-2; tentative D call: TRBD1 (6 bases). V was pared by 6 bases and J by 4 bases, with 15 bases between. CDR3 length: 13 amino acids. Germline CDR1 and CDR2: SQVTM and ANQGSEA. This chain's CDR3 is CSVADRNFYGYTF. The CDR3 DNA reads TGCAGCGTCGCTGACAGGAACTTCTATGGCTACACCTTC.

This rearrangement joins TRBV6-1 to TRBJ1-5; the match to TRBD1 covers 10 bases. This CDR3 contains 15 residues. The junction had 5 bases not matched to a gene; V was cut back by 3 bases and J by 6 bases. CDR1 is MNHNS, CDR2 SASEGT, per germline. The CDR3 DNA is TGTGCCAGCAGTGAGACAGGGGGCTGGGGTCAGCCCCAGCATTTT. It yields the protein CASSETGGWGQPQHF.

In this sample, this clone turned up once. The J gene is TRBJ1-2, the V gene TRBV6-4; 7 positions match TRBD1. The CDR3 runs to 14 residues. V trimming: 0 bases; J trimming: 3 bases; junction bases outside the gene matches: 1. CDR1 and CDR2 from the germline V gene are MRHNA and SNTAGT. CDR3: CASSDSGTDYGYTF. CDR3 nucleotide sequence: TGTGCCAGCAGTGACTCGGGGACAGACTATGGCTACACCTTC.

V gene TRBV6-6 combines with J gene TRBJ1-2; 8 bases match TRBD1. The CDR3 covers 16 residues. Germline CDR1 and CDR2: MNHNY and SVGAGI (reference sequence). The V segment lost 0 bases and the J segment 7 bases; nucleotides outside the gene matches: 10. The CDR3: CASSYSVGQGAAGYTF. Written as DNA, the CDR3 is TGTGCCAGCAGTTACTCGGTCGGTCAGGGGGCCGCTGGCTACACCTTC.

The V gene is TRBV13, the J gene TRBJ1-2, with TRBD1 matching 9 bases. Germline CDR1 PRHDT, CDR2 FYEKMQ (reference sequence). The CDR3 is made up of 15 amino acids. V was clipped by 4 bases and J by 2 bases; unmatched bases: 5. CDR3 bases: TGTGCCAGCAGCTCCCACAGGGGGCGCAACTATGGCTACACCTTC. Residues: CASSSHRGRNYGYTF.

This chain links TRBV7-3 with TRBJ2-1; 15 bases match TRBD2. The germline gives CDR1 SGHTA, CDR2 FQGTGA. The V segment lost 5 bases and the J segment 9 bases; nucleotides outside the gene matches: 5. The CDR3 length is 15 residues. CDR3 loop: CASSAGLAGGREQFF. The CDR3 nucleotides are TGTGCCAGCAGCGCGGGACTAGCGGGGGGACGTGAGCAGTTCTTC. Based on the CDR3 plus reference TRBV7-3 and TRBJ2-1, the full variable domain is GAGVSQTPSNKVTEKGKYVELRCDPISGHTALYWYRQSLGQGPEFLIYFQGTGAADDSGLPNDRFFAVRPEGSVSTLKIQRTERGDSAVYLCASSAGLAGGREQFFGPGTRLTVL.

V is TRBV2 and J is TRBJ1-5, with 8 bases fitting TRBD1. The CDR3 is made up of 14 amino acids. Trimming took 6 bases from V and 2 from J; bases not matched to a gene: 3. Per germline, CDR1 SNHLY and CDR2 FYNNEI. Written as DNA, the CDR3 is TGTGCCAGCAGGGGACAGGACCGCAATCAGCCCCAGCATTTT. As protein: CASRGQDRNQPQHF.

V usage is TRBV11-3 and J usage is TRBJ2-1; tentatively, D is TRBD2 (5 bases). The CDR3 sequence is 14 residues long. The V end lost 5 bases, the J end lost 8 bases, and 16 bases lay between the germline ends. Germline assignment: CDR1 SGHNT and CDR2 YENEEA. CDR3 protein: CASSRRSKEYEQFF. The CDR3 nucleotides are TGTGCCAGCAGCCGGAGGTCAAAGGAGTATGAGCAGTTCTTC.

This clone came up once. The chain joins TRBV5-1 to TRBJ1-3; possible D gene TRBD1, 5 bases. Trimming cost V 0 bases and J 0 bases, with 7 bases left between them. Germline-derived CDR1 and CDR2 are SGHRS and YFSETQ. The CDR3 extends over 15 amino acids. The CDR3 spells CASSLEGNSGNTIYF. CDR3 in DNA: TGCGCCAGCAGCTTGGAGGGGAACTCTGGAAACACCATATATTTT.

The chain has TRBV20-1 and TRBJ2-3, with D tentatively TRBD2 (6 bases). Trimming stripped 3 bases from V and 1 base from J, with 17 bases between. CDR1 and CDR2 (germline): DFQATT, SNEGSKA (reference sequence). This CDR3 is built from 16 residues. The CDR3: CSASREWGLRTDTQYF. The CDR3 DNA reads TGCAGTGCTAGTAGGGAGTGGGGACTTCGCACAGATACGCAGTATTTT.